The 16 T cell receptor beta chains presented below share a single source sample, sequenced in a study of T-cell memory formation after mild COVID-19. TCRdb redid the calling of the 5' RACE reads with MiXCR, one entry per CDR3 protein. The sample contains under 110,000 distinct CDR3 sequences, about 15% of which appear only once. The sample comprised PBMCs or a T cell subset sorted from them (not recorded which). The receptors were sampled from an adult woman who had mild COVID-19 (a few samples of this study predate the infection). Cell type and time point are not known.

The chain joins TRBV12-3 or TRBV12-4 to TRBJ2-2, with 8 bases identical to TRBD2. Germline trimming cut 2 bases from V and 6 bases from J; bases unmatched to any gene: 5. The length of the CDR3 is 15 residues. The CDR3 DNA sequence: TGTGCCAGCAGTTTATCCGGGGGGGCTCCCGGGGAGCTGTTTTTT. It yields the protein CASSLSGGAPGELFF.

There are a few counts of this clonotype. This chain links TRBV20-1 with TRBJ2-5, with 7 bases matching TRBD2. This CDR3 has 19 amino acids. Trimming cost V 5 bases and J 2 bases; bases outside gene matches: 23. Per the germline V gene, CDR1 is DFQATT and CDR2 is SNEGSKA (reference sequence). CDR3 loop: CSAVNGGGWGKGLQETQYF. The CDR3 nucleotides read TGCAGTGCTGTCAATGGGGGGGGATGGGGGAAAGGTCTACAAGAGACCCAGTACTTC.

The J gene is TRBJ2-1, the V gene TRBV11-2; 11 bases are shared with TRBD2. The CDR3 has 17 residues. After removal of 5 bases from V and 2 bases from J, the junction contained 8 bases not matched to a gene. Germline-derived CDR1 and CDR2 are SGHAT and FQNNGV. DNA of the CDR3: TGTGCCAGCAGCGGACTAGCGGGCCAATCCCCCTACAATGAGCAGTTCTTC. This codes for CASSGLAGQSPYNEQFF.

Worth noting for this clonotype: One junction end disagrees with the germline gene, perhaps due to a read error. The chain couples TRBV6-5 to TRBJ1-2, with TRBD1 as a possible D gene (5 bases). This CDR3 comprises 15 residues. Germline V gene data show CDR1 as MNHEY and CDR2 as SVGAGI. The CDR3 DNA reads as TGTGCCAGCAGTTATGGTTCAGGGAGTAACTATGGATACACCTTC. Translating it yields CASSYGSGSNYGYTF.

This clonotype was recorded a few times. The J gene is TRBJ1-1, the V gene TRBV10-3; D remains unclear. V was cut by 0 bases and J by 4 bases, with 6 bases left in between. This CDR3 spans 13 amino acids. Per the germline V gene, CDR1 is ENHRY and CDR2 is SYGVKD. The CDR3 nucleotides are TGTGCCATCAGTGAGTCGTCAGCCACTGAAGCTTTCTTT. Translating gives CAISESSATEAFF.

The chain is built from TRBV20-1 and TRBJ1-2; 7 nucleotides agree with TRBD1. The V gene's germline CDR1 is DFQATT and CDR2 SNEGSKA (reference sequence). V shed 3 bases, J shed 1 base, and the junction held 20 bases outside the gene matches. The CDR3 runs 19 residues. In DNA form, the CDR3 reads TGCAGTGCTAGCACAAACCGGGACAGAGGGCGATGGGGTAACTATGGCTACACCTTC. This translates into CSASTNRDRGRWGNYGYTF.

The chain recombines TRBV6-5 with TRBJ1-2; 11 positions agree with TRBD1. The germline V gene encodes CDR1 MNHEY and CDR2 SVGAGI. The V gene end was trimmed by 6 bases and the J gene end by 4 bases; junction bases not matched to a gene: 7. The CDR3 covers 15 residues. The CDR3 DNA follows: TGTGCCAGCAGCTTAGGGACAGGGGGTTCCTATGGCTACACCTTC. Amino acids: CASSLGTGGSYGYTF.

This clonotype was detected only a few times. This CDR3 reads CSVVPGTDEQFF. The CDR3 DNA is TGCAGCGTTGTGCCAGGAACGGATGAGCAGTTCTTC. The V gene is TRBV29-1, the J gene TRBJ2-1; D is unclear. Germline CDR1 and CDR2: SQVTM and ANQGSEA. The CDR3 length is 12 residues. V shed 4 bases and J shed 8 bases, with 12 bases lying between them.

The chain has TRBV28 and TRBJ2-7, with D possibly being TRBD1 (5 bases). Trimming pared 4 bases from V and 7 bases from J, leaving 23 bases between. The CDR3 runs to 16 residues. The germline gives CDR1 MDHEN, CDR2 SYDVKM. The CDR3 loop reads CASSSPRLTAALEQYF. CDR3 DNA sequence: TGTGCCAGCAGTTCCCCCCGATTGACAGCCGCCCTGGAGCAGTACTTC.

This clonotype was found a few times. The chain has TRBV7-8 and TRBJ1-2, with D hard to call. V lost 5 bases and J lost 2, with 15 bases in between. The CDR3 spans 15 residues. The germline V gene has CDR1 SGHVS and CDR2 FQNEAQ. The CDR3 protein is CASSPSGGPNYGYTF. The CDR3 DNA sequence: TGTGCCAGCAGCCCATCAGGAGGGCCCAACTATGGCTACACCTTC.

This clonotype has a handful of counts. This chain joins TRBV20-1 and TRBJ2-1; D possibly corresponds to TRBD2 (6 bases). Trimming removed 3 bases from V and 1 base from J, with 19 bases in between. CDR3 size: 17 residues. CDR1 DFQATT and CDR2 SNEGSKA come from the germline V gene (reference sequence). This chain's CDR3 is CSARVWRDGSSYNEQFF. CDR3 coding DNA: TGCAGTGCTAGGGTTTGGCGGGATGGATCTTCCTACAATGAGCAGTTCTTC.

This clonotype was counted a few times. The genes are TRBV9 and TRBJ2-1, with D possibly being TRBD2 (6 bases). In germline, CDR1 is SGDLS, CDR2 YYNGEE. There are 15 residues in the CDR3. V was cut by 7 bases and J by 7 bases, with 21 bases left in between. This CDR3 is CASSTEGIVRNEQFF. For the CDR3, the DNA is TGTGCCAGCTCAACGGAGGGGATTGTGAGGAATGAGCAGTTCTTC.

Many counts were recorded for this clonotype. The rearrangement links TRBV9 to TRBJ1-1, with TRBD1 as a possible D gene (5 bases). Trimming removed 0 bases at V and 4 bases at J, with 19 bases between. The germline gives CDR1 SGDLS, CDR2 YYNGEE. The CDR3 totals 17 residues. The CDR3 DNA reads TGTGCCAGCAGCGTAGCTAAGGAGGGGCTAAGGACCACTGAAGCTTTCTTT. This codes for CASSVAKEGLRTTEAFF. The full variable domain, its missing parts supplied by reference TRBV9 and TRBJ1-1, is DSGVTQTPKHLITATGQRVTLRCSPRSGDLSVYWYQQSLDQGLQFLIQYYNGEERAKGNILERFSAQQFPDLHSELNLSSLELGDSALYFCASSVAKEGLRTTEAFFGQGTRLTVV.

This clonotype has just a few counts. This chain uses TRBV20-1 with TRBJ1-1; the D is unclear. The CDR3 is 12 residues long. Deletions cut 6 bases from V and 4 bases from J, with 12 bases between. Germline CDR1 reads DFQATT; CDR2 reads SNEGSKA (reference sequence). The CDR3 loop is CSAPYGFTEAFF. Here the CDR3 DNA reads TGCAGTGCACCGTACGGGTTCACTGAAGCTTTCTTT.

The table lists this clonotype with a count of one. The V gene is TRBV7-9, the J gene TRBJ2-7, with D perhaps TRBD1 (8 bases). The CDR3 loop spans 14 amino acids. Deletions cut 5 bases from V and 1 base from J, with 12 bases between. Per germline, CDR1 SEHNR and CDR2 FQNEAQ (reference sequence). CDR3 DNA sequence: TGTGCCAGCAGCCGGGGGGACAGGTCCTACGAGCAGTACTTC. Translated: CASSRGDRSYEQYF.

The chain uses TRBV12-3 or TRBV12-4 and TRBJ2-1; weak D call: TRBD2 (6 bases). CDR3 length: 13 amino acids. Trimming cost V 5 bases and J 6 bases, with 11 bases left between them. CDR3 DNA sequence: TGTGCCAGCAGTCGAAGTAGCGGCAATGAGCAGTTCTTC. This encodes CASSRSSGNEQFF.